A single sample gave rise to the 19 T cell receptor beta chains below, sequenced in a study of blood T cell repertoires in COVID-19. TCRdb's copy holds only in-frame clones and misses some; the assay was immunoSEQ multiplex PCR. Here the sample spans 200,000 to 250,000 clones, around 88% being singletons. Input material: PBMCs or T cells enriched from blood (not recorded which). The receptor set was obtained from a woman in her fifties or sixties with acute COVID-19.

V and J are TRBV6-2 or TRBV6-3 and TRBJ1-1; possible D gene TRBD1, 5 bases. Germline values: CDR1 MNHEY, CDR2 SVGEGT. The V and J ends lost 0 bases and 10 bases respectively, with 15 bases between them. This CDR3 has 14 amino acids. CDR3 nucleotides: TGTGCCAGCAGTTACTCATGGCAGGGTAACGGAGCTTTCTTT. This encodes CASSYSWQGNGAFF.

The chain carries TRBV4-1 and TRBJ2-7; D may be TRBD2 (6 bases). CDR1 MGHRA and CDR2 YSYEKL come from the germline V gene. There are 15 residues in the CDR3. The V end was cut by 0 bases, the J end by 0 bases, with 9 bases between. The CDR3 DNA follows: TGCGCCAGCAGCCAAGATGCGGGGCTCTCCTACGAGCAGTACTTC. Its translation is CASSQDAGLSYEQYF.

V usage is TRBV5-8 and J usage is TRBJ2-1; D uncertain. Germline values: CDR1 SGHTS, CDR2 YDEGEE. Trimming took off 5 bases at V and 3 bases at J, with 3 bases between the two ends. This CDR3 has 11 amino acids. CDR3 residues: CASSLYNEQFF. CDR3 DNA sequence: TGTGCCAGCAGTCTCTACAATGAGCAGTTCTTC.

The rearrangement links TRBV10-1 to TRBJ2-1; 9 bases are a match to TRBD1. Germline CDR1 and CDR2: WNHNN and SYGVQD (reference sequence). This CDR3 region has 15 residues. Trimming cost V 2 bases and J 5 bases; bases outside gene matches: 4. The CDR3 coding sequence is TGCGCCAGCAGTGAGGACAGGGGGTCCCACAATGAGCAGTTCTTC. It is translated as CASSEDRGSHNEQFF.

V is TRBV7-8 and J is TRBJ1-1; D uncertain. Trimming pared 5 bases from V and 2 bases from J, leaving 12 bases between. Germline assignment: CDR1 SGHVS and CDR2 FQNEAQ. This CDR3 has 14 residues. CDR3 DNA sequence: TGTGCCAGCAGCCCCCGTCTAGACAACACTGAAGCTTTCTTT. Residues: CASSPRLDNTEAFF. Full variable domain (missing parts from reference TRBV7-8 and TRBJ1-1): GAGVSQSPRYKVAKRGQDVALRCDPISGHVSLFWYQQALGQGPEFLTYFQNEAQLDKSGLPSDRFFAERPEGSVSTLKIQRTQQEDSAVYLCASSPRLDNTEAFFGQGTRLTVV.

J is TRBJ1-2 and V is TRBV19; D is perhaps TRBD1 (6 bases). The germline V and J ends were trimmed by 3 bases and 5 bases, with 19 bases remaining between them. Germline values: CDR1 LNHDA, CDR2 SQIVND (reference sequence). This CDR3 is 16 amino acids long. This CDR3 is CASSIAQGPMGYGYTF. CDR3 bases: TGTGCCAGTAGTATCGCACAGGGACCGATGGGGTATGGCTACACCTTC.

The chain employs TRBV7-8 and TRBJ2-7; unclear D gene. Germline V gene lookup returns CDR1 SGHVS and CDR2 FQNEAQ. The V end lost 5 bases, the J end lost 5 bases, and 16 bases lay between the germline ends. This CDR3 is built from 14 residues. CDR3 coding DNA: TGTGCCAGCAGCCTAATGGGCACCTCGAACGAGCAGTACTTC. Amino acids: CASSLMGTSNEQYF.

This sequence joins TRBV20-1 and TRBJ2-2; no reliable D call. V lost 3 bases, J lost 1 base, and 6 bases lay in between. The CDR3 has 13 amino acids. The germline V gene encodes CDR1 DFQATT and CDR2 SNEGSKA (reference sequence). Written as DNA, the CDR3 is TGCAGTGCTAGTAAACTGAACACCGGGGAGCTGTTTTTT. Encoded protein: CSASKLNTGELFF.

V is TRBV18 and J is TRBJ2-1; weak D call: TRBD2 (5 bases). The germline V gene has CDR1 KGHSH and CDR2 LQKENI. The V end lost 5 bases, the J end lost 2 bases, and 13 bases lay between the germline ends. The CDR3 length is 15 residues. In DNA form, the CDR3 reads TGTGCCAGCTCATCGTCCTCCGGGACCTACAATGAGCAGTTCTTC. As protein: CASSSSSGTYNEQFF.

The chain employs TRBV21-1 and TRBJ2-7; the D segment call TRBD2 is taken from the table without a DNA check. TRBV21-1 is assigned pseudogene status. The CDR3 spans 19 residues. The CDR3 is CASSKGCNTWNSGIFEQYF. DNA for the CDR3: TGTGCCAGCAGCAAAGGTTGCAATACTTGGAATAGCGGGATTTTTGAGCAGTACTTC.

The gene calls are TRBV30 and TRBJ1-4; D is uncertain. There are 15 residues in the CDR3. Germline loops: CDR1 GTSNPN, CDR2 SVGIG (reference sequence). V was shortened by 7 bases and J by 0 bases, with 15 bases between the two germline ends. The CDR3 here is CASEGVKATNEKLFF. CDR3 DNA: TGTGCCTCGGAGGGAGTGAAGGCAACTAATGAAAAACTGTTTTTT.

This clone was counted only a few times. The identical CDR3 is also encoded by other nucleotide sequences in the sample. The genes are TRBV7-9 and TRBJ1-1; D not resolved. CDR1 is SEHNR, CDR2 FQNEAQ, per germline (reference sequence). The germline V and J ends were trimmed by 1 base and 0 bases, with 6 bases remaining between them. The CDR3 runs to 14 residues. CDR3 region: CASSLGRLNTEAFF. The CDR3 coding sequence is TGTGCCAGCAGCTTAGGTAGATTGAACACTGAAGCTTTCTTT. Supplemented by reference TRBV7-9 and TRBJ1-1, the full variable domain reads DTGVSQNPRHKITKRGQNVTFRCDPISEHNRLYWYRQTLGQGPEFLTYFQNEAQLEKSRLLSDRFSAERPKGSFSTLEIQRTEQGDSAMYLCASSLGRLNTEAFFGQGTRLTVV.

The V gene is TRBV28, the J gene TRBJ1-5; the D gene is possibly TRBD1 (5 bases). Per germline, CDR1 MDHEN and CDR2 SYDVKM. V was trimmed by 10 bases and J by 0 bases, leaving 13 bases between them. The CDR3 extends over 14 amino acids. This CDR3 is CATGTNYSNQPQHF. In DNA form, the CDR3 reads TGTGCCACAGGGACTAATTATAGCAATCAGCCCCAGCATTTT.

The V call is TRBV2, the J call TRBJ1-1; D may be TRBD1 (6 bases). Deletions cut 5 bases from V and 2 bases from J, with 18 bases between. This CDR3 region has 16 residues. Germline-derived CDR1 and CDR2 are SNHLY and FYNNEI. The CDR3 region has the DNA TGTGCCAGCAGTCGAGGTAGGGGGACCGCAAACACTGAAGCTTTCTTT. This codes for CASSRGRGTANTEAFF.

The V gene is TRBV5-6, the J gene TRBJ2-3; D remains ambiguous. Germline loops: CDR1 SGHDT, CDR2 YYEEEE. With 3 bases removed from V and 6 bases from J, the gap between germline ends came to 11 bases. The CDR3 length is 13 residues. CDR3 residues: CASSSRFPDTQYF. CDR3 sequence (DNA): TGTGCCAGCAGCTCGCGATTCCCTGATACGCAGTATTTT.

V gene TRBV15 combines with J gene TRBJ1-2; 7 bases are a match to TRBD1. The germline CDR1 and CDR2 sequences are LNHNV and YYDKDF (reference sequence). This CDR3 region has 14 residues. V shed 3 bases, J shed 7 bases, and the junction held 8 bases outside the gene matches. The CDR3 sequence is CATSRGSSGGGYTF. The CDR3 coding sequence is TGTGCCACCAGCAGGGGGTCTTCAGGGGGTGGCTACACCTTC.

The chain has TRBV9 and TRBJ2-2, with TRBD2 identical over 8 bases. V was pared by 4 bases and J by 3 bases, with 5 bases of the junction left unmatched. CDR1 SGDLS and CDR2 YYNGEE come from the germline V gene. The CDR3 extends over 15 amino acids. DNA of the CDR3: TGTGCCAGCAGCATCAGCGGGAGTGACACCGGGGAGCTGTTTTTT. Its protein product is CASSISGSDTGELFF.

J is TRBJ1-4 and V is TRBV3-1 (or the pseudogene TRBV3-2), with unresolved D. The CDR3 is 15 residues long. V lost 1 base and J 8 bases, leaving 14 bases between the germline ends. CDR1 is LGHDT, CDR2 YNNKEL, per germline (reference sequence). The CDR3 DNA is TGTGCCAGCAGCCAAGCAGGCAGGAGAGGGGAAAAACTGTTTTTT. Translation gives CASSQAGRRGEKLFF.

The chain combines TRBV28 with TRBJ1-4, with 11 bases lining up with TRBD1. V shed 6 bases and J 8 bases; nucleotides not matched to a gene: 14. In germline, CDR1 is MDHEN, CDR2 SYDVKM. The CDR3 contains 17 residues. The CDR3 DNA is TGTGCCAGCAGCCTCCCGTTAGGACAGGGGGCTCGCGAAAAACTGTTTTTT. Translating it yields CASSLPLGQGAREKLFF. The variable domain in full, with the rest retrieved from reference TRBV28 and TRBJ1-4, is DVKVTQSSRYLVKRTGEKVFLECVQDMDHENMFWYRQDPGLGLRLIYFSYDVKMKEKGDIPEGYSVSREKKERFSLILESASTNQTSMYLCASSLPLGQGAREKLFFGSGTQLSVL.